This T cell receptor (beta chain) was observed in a study of tumor and adjacent non-tumor tissue in lung cancer. Looking at the study overall: The cohort had 12 adenocarcinoma, 2 squamous cell and 1 small cell patients.

RNA was extracted from bulk tissue without any cell sorting. Between August and November 2014, newly diagnosed, chemotherapy-naive lung cancer patients underwent thoracic surgery in China. Study conclusions and caveats: Tumor TCR diversity, when higher, was linked to shorter survival. Tumor repertoires had a smaller top 100 clone share than normal lung.

J gave up 12 bases and V 6 bases, and 13 bases lay outside the gene matches. Germline CDR1 and CDR2: SQVTM and ANQGSEA. The CDR3 sequence is 14 residues long. With regard to this clonotype: Its antigen is not identified.

TCRbeta libraries were built with three rounds of nested PCR, modified from ARM-PCR. Each CDR3 protein gets one entry after TCRdb re-called the multiplex PCR reads with MiXCR. This sample has more than 85,000 distinct CDR3 sequences; 84% occur once, and the top ten carry 22%. The sequence came from a man aged 70-80 years with non-small cell lung cancer. Sequencing used lung tumor tissue. The chain uses TRBV29-1 and TRBJ1-6, with 8 bases identical to TRBD1. CDR3 loop: CSVRQGNYNQPLHF. CDR3 DNA: TGCAGCGTCAGACAGGGGAATTATAATCAACCCCTCCACTTT.